Listed below are T cell receptor beta chains from one sample, sequenced in a study of T cell changes during pregnancy in multiple sclerosis. Method: immunoSEQ multiplex PCR; TCRdb's copy keeps in-frame clones and lacks some. The table lists about 110,000 clones, about nine tenths of them singletons. The sample here was peripheral blood, taken after pregnancy. These receptors were taken from a female donor with multiple sclerosis, enrolled in a pregnancy study. The CDR3 runs from the conserved cysteine through the conserved F or W. The D gene is left open where the match is weak. The listing skips clone size in some rows; elsewhere it reads once, few, many or a size class.

cdr3_length: 14; clone_size: .; j_call: TRBJ1-3; d_call: .; v_call: TRBV27; cdr3_aa: CASSKDNYGNTIYF; cdr3_nt: TGTGCCAGCAGCAAGGACAACTACGGAAACACCATATATTTT
cdr3_length: 15; clone_size: .; j_call: TRBJ1-2; d_call: TRBD1; v_call: TRBV5-4; cdr3_aa: CASSSGQGYYYGYTF; cdr3_nt: TGTGCCAGCAGCAGCGGACAGGGATATTACTATGGCTACACCTTC
cdr3_length: 13; clone_size: once; j_call: TRBJ1-5; d_call: TRBD1; v_call: TRBV27; cdr3_aa: CASSLRGPQPQHF; cdr3_nt: TGTGCCAGCAGTTTAAGGGGGCCTCAGCCCCAGCATTTT
cdr3_length: 17; clone_size: .; j_call: TRBJ1-1; d_call: TRBD1; v_call: TRBV7-8; cdr3_aa: CASSSTGGSLERTEAFF; cdr3_nt: TGTGCCAGCAGCTCGACAGGGGGGTCTTTGGAGAGGACTGAAGCTTTCTTT
cdr3_length: 15; clone_size: .; j_call: TRBJ1-3; d_call: .; v_call: TRBV18; cdr3_aa: CASSRLGGYGNTIYF; cdr3_nt: TGTGCCAGCTCACGGCTCGGGGGATACGGAAACACCATATATTTT
cdr3_length: 14; clone_size: .; j_call: TRBJ2-2; d_call: TRBD1; v_call: TRBV9; cdr3_aa: CASSERHRGGELFF; cdr3_nt: TGTGCCAGCAGCGAGCGTCACAGGGGAGGGGAGCTGTTTTTT
cdr3_length: 15; clone_size: .; j_call: TRBJ2-5; d_call: .; v_call: TRBV11-2; cdr3_aa: CASSSPEWYQETQYF; cdr3_nt: TGTGCCAGCAGCTCCCCAGAATGGTACCAAGAGACCCAGTACTTC
cdr3_length: 15; clone_size: .; j_call: TRBJ2-7; d_call: TRBD2; v_call: TRBV6-5; cdr3_aa: CASSLRRLAGYEQYF; cdr3_nt: TGTGCCAGCAGTTTAAGGCGACTAGCGGGATACGAGCAGTACTTC
cdr3_length: 14; clone_size: .; j_call: TRBJ2-3; d_call: .; v_call: TRBV7-3; cdr3_aa: CASSLGHSTDTQYF; cdr3_nt: TGTGCCAGCAGCTTAGGCCATAGCACAGATACGCAGTATTTT
cdr3_length: 15; clone_size: .; j_call: TRBJ2-7; d_call: .; v_call: TRBV7-2; cdr3_aa: CASSLVSDFTYEQYF; cdr3_nt: TGTGCCAGCAGCTTAGTGTCGGACTTCACCTACGAGCAGTACTTC
cdr3_length: 15; clone_size: few; j_call: TRBJ1-3; d_call: TRBD1; v_call: TRBV7-9; cdr3_aa: CASSPQTGIRNTIYF; cdr3_nt: TGTGCCAGCAGCCCCCAGACAGGGATAAGAAACACCATATATTTT
cdr3_length: 15; clone_size: .; j_call: TRBJ2-1; d_call: .; v_call: TRBV5-1; cdr3_aa: CASSSLEPPNNEQFF; cdr3_nt: TGCGCCAGCAGCTCTCTAGAACCCCCAAACAATGAGCAGTTCTTC
cdr3_length: 10; clone_size: .; j_call: TRBJ2-7; d_call: .; v_call: TRBV20-1; cdr3_aa: CSARAFEQYF; cdr3_nt: TGCAGTGCTAGAGCATTCGAGCAGTACTTC
cdr3_length: 17; clone_size: .; j_call: TRBJ2-7; d_call: TRBD1; v_call: TRBV4-1; cdr3_aa: CASSQDHLGQSRYEQYF; cdr3_nt: TGCGCCAGCAGCCAAGATCATTTGGGACAGTCCCGATACGAGCAGTACTTC
cdr3_length: 12; clone_size: .; j_call: TRBJ1-1; d_call: .; v_call: TRBV2; cdr3_aa: CAGRGRGTEAFF; cdr3_nt: TGTGCCGGGCGGGGTCGTGGCACTGAAGCTTTCTTT
cdr3_length: 13; clone_size: .; j_call: TRBJ1-1; d_call: .; v_call: TRBV7-9; cdr3_aa: CASSPLRGFWAFF; cdr3_nt: TGTGCCAGCAGCCCACTAAGAGGGTTCTGGGCTTTCTTT
cdr3_length: 13; clone_size: .; j_call: TRBJ1-4; d_call: TRBD1; v_call: TRBV2; cdr3_aa: CACRQGASEKLFF; cdr3_nt: TGTGCCTGCCGACAGGGGGCGAGTGAAAAACTGTTTTTT
cdr3_length: 17; clone_size: .; j_call: TRBJ2-2; d_call: TRBD2; v_call: TRBV6-1; cdr3_aa: CASSEVGGRGYTGELFF; cdr3_nt: TGTGCCAGCAGTGAAGTGGGCGGGAGGGGCTACACCGGGGAGCTGTTTTTT
cdr3_length: 16; clone_size: .; j_call: TRBJ2-1; d_call: TRBD2; v_call: TRBV28; cdr3_aa: CASRTPSGRAYNEQFF; cdr3_nt: TGTGCCAGCAGAACTCCAAGCGGGAGGGCCTACAATGAGCAGTTCTTC
cdr3_length: 15; clone_size: .; j_call: TRBJ2-7; d_call: .; v_call: TRBV5-4; cdr3_aa: CASSLAVSTAYEQYF; cdr3_nt: TGTGCCAGCAGCTTGGCCGTCTCTACCGCCTACGAGCAGTACTTC
cdr3_length: 14; clone_size: few; j_call: TRBJ1-6; d_call: .; v_call: TRBV9; cdr3_aa: CASSNTGGLSPLHF; cdr3_nt: TGTGCCAGCAGCAACACCGGGGGGCTTTCACCCCTCCACTTT
cdr3_length: 15; clone_size: .; j_call: TRBJ2-2; d_call: TRBD1; v_call: TRBV5-4; cdr3_aa: CASSSGQGNTGELFF; cdr3_nt: TGTGCCAGCAGCAGCGGACAGGGAAACACCGGGGAGCTGTTTTTT
cdr3_length: 10; clone_size: .; j_call: TRBJ2-1; d_call: .; v_call: TRBV6-1; cdr3_aa: CASSAGEQFF; cdr3_nt: TGTGCCAGCTCTGCCGGTGAGCAGTTCTTC
cdr3_length: 15; clone_size: .; j_call: TRBJ1-3; d_call: .; v_call: TRBV9; cdr3_aa: CASSPDGSSGNTIYF; cdr3_nt: TGTGCCAGCAGCCCAGACGGGAGCTCTGGAAACACCATATATTTT
cdr3_length: 14; clone_size: once; j_call: TRBJ2-5; d_call: TRBD1; v_call: TRBV9; cdr3_aa: CASSVGQGKETQYF; cdr3_nt: TGTGCCAGCAGCGTCGGACAGGGTAAAGAGACCCAGTACTTC
cdr3_length: 13; clone_size: .; j_call: TRBJ1-3; d_call: TRBD1; v_call: TRBV11-3; cdr3_aa: CASSQGAGNTIYF; cdr3_nt: TGTGCCAGCTCACAGGGGGCTGGAAACACCATATATTTT
cdr3_length: 16; clone_size: once; j_call: TRBJ2-5; d_call: TRBD2; v_call: TRBV15; cdr3_aa: CATSRLGLAGTETQYF; cdr3_nt: TGTGCCACCAGCAGATTGGGACTAGCGGGAACAGAGACCCAGTACTTC
cdr3_length: 14; clone_size: once; j_call: TRBJ2-1; d_call: .; v_call: TRBV6-1; cdr3_aa: CASSGGDIYNEQFF; cdr3_nt: TGTGCCAGCAGTGGTGGGGACATCTACAATGAGCAGTTCTTC
cdr3_length: 13; clone_size: .; j_call: TRBJ2-1; d_call: TRBD2; v_call: TRBV6-5; cdr3_aa: CASRTSGGYEQFF; cdr3_nt: TGTGCCAGCAGGACTAGCGGGGGCTATGAGCAGTTCTTC
cdr3_length: 15; clone_size: .; j_call: TRBJ2-5; d_call: TRBD2; v_call: TRBV4-2; cdr3_aa: CASKRGAQPQETQYF; cdr3_nt: TGTGCCAGCAAGCGGGGCGCCCAGCCCCAAGAGACCCAGTACTTC
cdr3_length: 12; clone_size: .; j_call: TRBJ1-1; d_call: .; v_call: TRBV28; cdr3_aa: CASSFFPYEAFF; cdr3_nt: TGTGCCAGCAGTTTTTTCCCCTATGAAGCTTTCTTT
cdr3_length: 15; clone_size: .; j_call: TRBJ2-1; d_call: .; v_call: TRBV9; cdr3_aa: CASSVVAASYNEQFF; cdr3_nt: TGTGCCAGCAGCGTAGTGGCGGCCTCCTACAATGAGCAGTTCTTC
cdr3_length: 14; clone_size: .; j_call: TRBJ1-2; d_call: TRBD1; v_call: TRBV13; cdr3_aa: CASSLTGNDYGYTF; cdr3_nt: TGTGCCAGCAGCTTGACAGGGAACGACTATGGCTACACCTTC
cdr3_length: 16; clone_size: .; j_call: TRBJ2-7; d_call: .; v_call: TRBV11-2; cdr3_aa: CASSLEIGRRTYEQYF; cdr3_nt: TGTGCCAGCAGCTTAGAGATCGGCAGGAGGACCTACGAGCAGTACTTC
cdr3_length: 14; clone_size: .; j_call: TRBJ2-3; d_call: TRBD1; v_call: TRBV5-1; cdr3_aa: CASSFSQGVDTQYF; cdr3_nt: TGCGCCAGCAGCTTTAGCCAGGGGGTAGATACGCAGTATTTT
cdr3_length: 14; clone_size: once; j_call: TRBJ1-1; d_call: .; v_call: TRBV19; cdr3_aa: CASSLGAGVTEAFF; cdr3_nt: TGTGCCAGTAGTCTGGGCGCAGGGGTCACTGAAGCTTTCTTT
cdr3_length: 16; clone_size: .; j_call: TRBJ1-4; d_call: TRBD1; v_call: TRBV28; cdr3_aa: CASSFQQGETNEKLFF; cdr3_nt: TGTGCCAGCAGTTTCCAGCAGGGGGAAACTAATGAAAAACTGTTTTTT
cdr3_length: 14; clone_size: .; j_call: TRBJ1-4; d_call: .; v_call: TRBV19; cdr3_aa: CASSIGSFNEKLFF; cdr3_nt: TGTGCCAGTAGTATAGGCAGTTTTAATGAAAAACTGTTTTTT
cdr3_length: 14; clone_size: once; j_call: TRBJ2-7; d_call: TRBD2; v_call: TRBV2; cdr3_aa: CASRSPGLNYEQYF; cdr3_nt: TGTGCCAGCAGATCTCCGGGACTAAACTACGAGCAGTACTTC
cdr3_length: 17; clone_size: .; j_call: TRBJ2-5; d_call: .; v_call: TRBV21-1; cdr3_aa: CASGERDLKLFMETQYF; cdr3_nt: TGTGCCAGCGGGGAGAGGGACTTGAAGCTTTTCATGGAGACCCAGTACTTC
cdr3_length: 15; clone_size: .; j_call: TRBJ2-2; d_call: TRBD2; v_call: TRBV6-1; cdr3_aa: CASRAVSGSVGELFF; cdr3_nt: TGTGCCAGCAGGGCTGTCAGCGGGAGTGTCGGGGAGCTGTTTTTT
cdr3_length: 15; clone_size: .; j_call: TRBJ1-1; d_call: TRBD1; v_call: TRBV5-4; cdr3_aa: CASSSQGGMNTEAFF; cdr3_nt: TGTGCCAGCAGCTCACAGGGGGGCATGAACACTGAAGCTTTCTTT
cdr3_length: 14; clone_size: .; j_call: TRBJ2-5; d_call: TRBD1; v_call: TRBV19; cdr3_aa: CASSTGQGGKTQYF; cdr3_nt: TGTGCCAGTAGTACGGGACAGGGGGGAAAGACCCAGTACTTC
cdr3_length: 14; clone_size: .; j_call: TRBJ1-3; d_call: .; v_call: TRBV6-5; cdr3_aa: CASSSEGSGNTIYF; cdr3_nt: TGTGCCAGCAGTTCAGAGGGATCGGGAAACACCATATATTTT
cdr3_length: 15; clone_size: .; j_call: TRBJ2-7; d_call: .; v_call: TRBV19; cdr3_aa: CASSIENSYTYEQYF; cdr3_nt: TGTGCCAGTAGTATAGAGAACAGTTATACCTACGAGCAGTACTTC
cdr3_length: 15; clone_size: once; j_call: TRBJ2-1; d_call: .; v_call: TRBV7-8; cdr3_aa: CASSLEGRGVNEQFF; cdr3_nt: TGTGCCAGCAGCTTAGAAGGCAGGGGAGTCAATGAGCAGTTCTTC
cdr3_length: 13; clone_size: .; j_call: TRBJ1-2; d_call: .; v_call: TRBV6-5; cdr3_aa: CASSQAGLYGYTF; cdr3_nt: TGTGCCAGCAGCCAGGCTGGGCTGTATGGCTACACCTTC
cdr3_length: 13; clone_size: few; j_call: TRBJ1-1; d_call: .; v_call: TRBV10-3; cdr3_aa: CAISYTEDTEAFF; cdr3_nt: TGTGCCATCAGTTATACGGAGGACACTGAAGCTTTCTTT